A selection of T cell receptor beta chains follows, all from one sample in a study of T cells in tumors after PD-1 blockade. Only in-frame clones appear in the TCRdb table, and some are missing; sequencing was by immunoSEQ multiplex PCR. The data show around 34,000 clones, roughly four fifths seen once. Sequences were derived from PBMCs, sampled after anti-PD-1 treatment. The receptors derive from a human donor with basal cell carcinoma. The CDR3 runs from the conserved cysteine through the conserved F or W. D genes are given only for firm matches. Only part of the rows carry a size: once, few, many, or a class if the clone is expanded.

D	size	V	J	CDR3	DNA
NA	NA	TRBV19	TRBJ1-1	CASSIDRRGIAFF	TGTGCCAGTAGTATAGATCGTCGGGGGATCGCTTTCTTT
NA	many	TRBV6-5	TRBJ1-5	CASRGPSNQPQHF	TGTGCCAGCCGGGGGCCTAGCAATCAGCCCCAGCATTTT
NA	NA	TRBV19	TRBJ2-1	CASRAHNEQFF	TGTGCCAGCCGGGCGCACAATGAGCAGTTCTTC
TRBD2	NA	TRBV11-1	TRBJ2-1	CASSQSGGGVYNEQFF	TGTGCCAGCAGCCAAAGCGGGGGAGGAGTTTACAATGAGCAGTTCTTC
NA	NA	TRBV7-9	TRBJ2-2	CASSLDRAANTGELFF	TGTGCCAGCAGCTTAGACAGGGCTGCGAACACCGGGGAGCTGTTTTTT
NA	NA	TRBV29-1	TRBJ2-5	CSVERGATGETQYF	TGCAGCGTTGAGCGGGGGGCGACAGGGGAGACCCAGTACTTC
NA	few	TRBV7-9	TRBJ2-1	CASSYGIGDEQFF	TGTGCCAGCAGCTACGGAATCGGCGATGAGCAGTTCTTC
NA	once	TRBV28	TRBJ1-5	CASSIDSLNQPQHF	TGTGCCAGCAGTATAGACAGTCTCAATCAGCCCCAGCATTTT
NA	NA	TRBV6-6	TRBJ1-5	CASKRGQGQPQHF	TGTGCCAGCAAACGGGGGCAGGGCCAGCCCCAGCATTTT
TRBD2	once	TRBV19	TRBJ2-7	CASSTMKLAGGPLEQYF	TGTGCCAGTAGTACAATGAAACTAGCGGGAGGGCCCCTCGAGCAGTACTTC
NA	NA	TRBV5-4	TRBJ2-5	CASSFRGNQETQYF	TGTGCCAGCAGCTTTCGGGGGAACCAAGAGACCCAGTACTTC
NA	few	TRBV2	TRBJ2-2	CASRRQGWTGELFF	TGTGCCAGCAGGCGGCAGGGGTGGACCGGGGAGCTGTTTTTT
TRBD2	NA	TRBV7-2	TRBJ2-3	CASSLGTSGGTDTQYF	TGTGCCAGCAGCCTCGGGACTAGCGGCGGCACAGATACGCAGTATTTT
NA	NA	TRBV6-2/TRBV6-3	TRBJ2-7	CASSWTETYEQYF	TGTGCCAGCAGTTGGACGGAGACCTACGAGCAGTACTTC
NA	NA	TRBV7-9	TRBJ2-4	CASSAPGTPIQYF	TGTGCCAGCAGCGCCCCCGGGACGCCGATTCAGTACTTC
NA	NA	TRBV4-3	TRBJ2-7	CASSQGLYEQYF	TGCGCCAGCAGCCAAGGACTGTACGAGCAGTACTTC
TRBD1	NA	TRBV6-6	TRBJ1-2	CASSYSNRGGGYTF	TGTGCCAGCAGTTACTCGAACAGGGGTGGTGGCTACACCTTC
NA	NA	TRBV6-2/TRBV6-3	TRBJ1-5	CASSYGGSNQPQHF	TGTGCCAGCAGTTACGGCGGTAGCAATCAGCCCCAGCATTTT
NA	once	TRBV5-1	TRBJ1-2	CASSLDSYGYTF	TGCGCCAGCAGCTTAGACAGCTATGGCTACACCTTC
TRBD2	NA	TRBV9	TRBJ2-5	CASSVRGVGGDETQYF	TGTGCCAGCAGCGTGAGAGGAGTGGGGGGGGACGAGACCCAGTACTTC
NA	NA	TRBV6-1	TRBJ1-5	CASSEGSGSQPQHF	TGTGCCAGCAGTGAAGGTTCAGGGAGTCAGCCCCAGCATTTT
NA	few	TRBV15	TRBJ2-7	CATSARAGILYEQYF	TGTGCCACCAGCGCCCGGGCCGGGATACTCTACGAGCAGTACTTC
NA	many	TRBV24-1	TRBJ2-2	CATSATGELFF	TGTGCCACCAGTGCGACCGGGGAGCTGTTTTTT
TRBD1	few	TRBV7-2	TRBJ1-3	CASSTGQGSSGNTIYF	TGTGCCAGCAGCACCGGACAGGGCTCCTCTGGAAACACCATATATTTT
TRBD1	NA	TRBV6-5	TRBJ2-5	CASNPRRDRKETQYF	TGTGCCAGCAACCCCCGCCGGGACAGAAAAGAGACCCAGTACTTC
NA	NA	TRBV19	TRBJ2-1	CASGTGRGGSYNEQFF	TGTGCCAGTGGGACGGGGAGGGGGGGATCCTACAATGAGCAGTTCTTC
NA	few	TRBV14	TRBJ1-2	CASSQESDYGYTF	TGTGCCAGCAGCCAAGAGTCGGACTATGGCTACACCTTC
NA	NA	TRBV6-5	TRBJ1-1	CASSARAPSETEAFF	TGTGCCAGCAGCGCCCGGGCCCCAAGTGAGACTGAAGCTTTCTTT
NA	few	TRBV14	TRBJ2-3	CASSQVRADTQYF	TGTGCCAGCAGCCAAGTTAGGGCAGATACGCAGTATTTT
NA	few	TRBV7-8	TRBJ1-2	CASSPRTDGYTF	TGTGCCAGCAGCCCGAGGACTGATGGCTACACCTTC
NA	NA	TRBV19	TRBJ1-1	CASSPRVVTEAFF	TGTGCCAGTAGCCCCAGGGTGGTCACTGAAGCTTTCTTT
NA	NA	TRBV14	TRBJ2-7	CASGANYEQYF	TGTGCCTCCGGGGCCAACTACGAGCAGTACTTC
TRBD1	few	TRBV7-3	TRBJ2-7	CASSISGQAGYEQYF	TGTGCCAGCAGCATCTCGGGACAGGCCGGGTACGAGCAGTACTTC
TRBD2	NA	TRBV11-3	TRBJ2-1	CASSVGTSGRHNEQFF	TGTGCCAGCAGCGTCGGGACTAGCGGGAGACACAATGAGCAGTTCTTC
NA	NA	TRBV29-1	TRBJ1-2	CSVEDKRRNYGYTF	TGCAGCGTTGAAGACAAAAGGAGGAACTATGGCTACACCTTC
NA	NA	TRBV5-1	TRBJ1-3	CASSLATGTSGNTIYF	TGCGCCAGCAGCTTGGCCACGGGGACCTCAGGAAACACCATATATTTT
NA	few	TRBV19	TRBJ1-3	CASMDPPVGNTIYF	TGTGCCAGTATGGACCCCCCAGTGGGAAACACCATATATTTT
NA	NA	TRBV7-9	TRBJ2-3	CASSSDREGRTQYF	TGTGCCAGCAGCTCGGACAGGGAGGGAAGGACGCAGTATTTT
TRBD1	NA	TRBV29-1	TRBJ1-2	CSVDEVGDREAPTYGYTF	TGCAGCGTTGATGAGGTAGGAGACAGGGAGGCTCCAACCTATGGCTACACCTTC
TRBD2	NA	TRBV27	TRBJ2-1	CASSRLAGIYNEQFF	TGTGCCAGCAGCCGACTAGCGGGGATTTACAATGAGCAGTTCTTC
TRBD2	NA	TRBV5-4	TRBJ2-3	CASSLPAGGVSDTQYF	TGTGCCAGCAGCTTACCGGCCGGGGGGGTATCAGATACGCAGTATTTT
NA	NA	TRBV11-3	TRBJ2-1	CASSLSGTAGYNEQFF	TGTGCCAGCAGCTTATCTGGGACGGCAGGGTACAATGAGCAGTTCTTC
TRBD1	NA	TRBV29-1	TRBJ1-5	CSVADRARDQPQHF	TGCAGCGTTGCCGACAGGGCAAGGGATCAGCCCCAGCATTTT
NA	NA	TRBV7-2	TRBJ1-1	CASSPAPRGGFNTEAFF	TGTGCCAGCAGCCCCGCTCCGAGGGGTGGCTTTAACACTGAAGCTTTCTTT
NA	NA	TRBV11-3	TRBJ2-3	CASRADLSTDTQYF	TGTGCCAGCCGTGCCGACCTAAGCACAGATACGCAGTATTTT
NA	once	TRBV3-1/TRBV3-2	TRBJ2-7	CASSQGGGRYGEQYF	TGTGCCAGCAGCCAGGGCGGAGGCAGATACGGCGAGCAGTACTTC
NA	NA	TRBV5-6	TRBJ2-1	CASSLEAASPWYNEQFF	TGTGCCAGCAGCTTGGAAGCGGCTAGTCCATGGTACAATGAGCAGTTCTTC
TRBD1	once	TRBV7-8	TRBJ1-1	CASLVQGGNTEAFF	TGTGCCAGTCTAGTACAGGGGGGGAACACTGAAGCTTTCTTT